This TCR beta chain derives from a study of post-analysis software for immune sequencing data. Notes on the study in general: Among multiple sclerosis patients, normalized Chao1 diversity was significantly below that of controls. Comparison of patients with controls showed five TRBV segments more frequent in patients, TRBV5-6, TRBV5-1 and TRBV20-1 among them.

As to this clonotype: The antigen is undetermined.

Unique-molecular-identifier-tagged TCR beta cDNA libraries were used. Once roughly 1 to 11 million T cells were used, some 500,000 cDNA molecules resulted. Each CDR3 protein gets one entry after TCRdb re-called the PCR reads with MiXCR. The top ten clones hold approximately 7.1% of a sample with roughly 400,000 distinct CDR3 sequences, approximately 39% of them seen once. Germline-derived CDR1 and CDR2 are MNHEY and SMNVEV (reference sequence). V was cut by 5 bases and J by 5 bases, with 13 bases left in between. CDR3 length: 14 residues. This TCR came from a girl aged 2-10 years with multiple sclerosis. Sequencing input: blood. The V and J genes are TRBV27 and TRBJ2-1; D may be TRBD2 (6 bases). In DNA form, the CDR3 reads TGTGCCAGCAGTACCGGACTACTGAACAATGAGCAGTTCTTC. It translates to CASSTGLLNNEQFF.